Listed below are T cell receptor beta chains from one sample, sequenced in a study of cytomegalovirus exposure and HLA in healthy donors. Generated by immunoSEQ multiplex PCR, the TCRdb table keeps only in-frame clones and is missing some. This sample carries 150,000 to 200,000 clones, roughly 80% of them seen once, and the ten largest clones take 5.5% to 7%. Sequenced input: PBMCs. These TCRs come from a woman in her 50s in good health and CMV-seropositive. Both conserved end residues are part of each CDR3. Fields, in order: clone size, J gene, D gene, V gene, CDR3 protein. D genes are given only for firm matches. Clone size is given for some rows only: seen once, a few or many times, or a class if the clone is expanded.

.,TRBJ1-2,TRBD1,TRBV6-5,CASSYSGTGNGYTF
.,TRBJ2-1,TRBD1,TRBV4-1,CASSQTGTGGNEQFF
once,TRBJ2-4,.,TRBV2,CASSDLGVPRQESPYF
.,TRBJ2-7,TRBD2,TRBV6-5,CASRPGLAGAISQYF
.,TRBJ2-3,TRBD2,TRBV19,CASSQGLADTQYF
.,TRBJ2-3,.,TRBV15,CATSSDKGYRADTQYF
.,TRBJ2-7,.,TRBV5-1,CASSLGGPNEQYF
.,.,TRBD1,TRBV28,CASRIRQGPYEQYF
.,TRBJ1-5,TRBD1,TRBV14,CASSPGTGFNQPQHF
.,TRBJ2-4,.,TRBV28,CASSLWEGASKNSQYF
.,TRBJ2-1,TRBD2,TRBV7-9,CSSSSTSGRTYNEQFF
.,TRBJ2-7,TRBD2,TRBV23-1,CASSTVTSGVYSYEQYF
.,TRBJ1-5,TRBD1,TRBV7-6,CASSLTGDEGQPQHF
.,TRBJ2-2,TRBD2,TRBV5-1,CASSLIAGLETGELFF
.,TRBJ2-3,.,TRBV6-1,CASSRNREDTQYF
.,TRBJ1-1,.,TRBV29-1,CSVARGFDVVSMNTEAFF
.,TRBJ1-1,TRBD1,TRBV7-8,CASSSGQVNTEAFF
.,TRBJ2-3,TRBD1,TRBV28,CASSRMTGRTDTQYF
.,TRBJ2-1,TRBD2,TRBV25-1,CASSETTSGRAGFF
.,TRBJ2-1,TRBD1,TRBV27,CASSLPPQGAGDNEQFF
.,TRBJ1-2,.,TRBV15,CATSSTLYADTFYGYTF
.,TRBJ1-1,.,TRBV29-1,CSVEETESTEAFF
.,TRBJ2-1,TRBD2,TRBV6-6,CASSWGGRAVDEQFF
.,TRBJ1-2,.,TRBV7-8,CASSMREGYTF
.,TRBJ1-3,.,TRBV30,CAWSVQGDTIYF
.,TRBJ2-3,.,TRBV11-2,CASSLDFRDTQYF
.,TRBJ2-3,.,TRBV19,CASSIDRGRTDTQYF
few,TRBJ2-1,.,TRBV15,CATSRDATRATNNEQFF
.,TRBJ2-3,TRBD2,TRBV27,CASRVGLAVTDTQYF
.,TRBJ1-4,.,TRBV4-1,CASSQDWQGRSLATNEKLFF
.,.,.,TRBV4-3,CASSQDSGVGGLGGYEQYF
.,TRBJ2-5,TRBD2,TRBV6-1,CASLIAGLRETQYF
once,TRBJ1-5,.,TRBV7-9,CSSSPSEPQHF
.,TRBJ2-5,TRBD2,TRBV7-6,CASSLGRTSGGEETQYF
few,TRBJ1-2,.,TRBV7-2,CASSSNTALGTIRGYTF
once,TRBJ2-1,TRBD2,TRBV4-1,CASTTNPLAGPNEQFF
.,TRBJ2-1,.,TRBV7-9,CASSLVYTLDTYNEQFF
.,TRBJ2-7,TRBD2,TRBV5-1,CASSPAGLAGGGYF
few,TRBJ1-1,.,TRBV6-5,CASSAWGRSNTEAFF
once,TRBJ1-1,.,TRBV10-1,CASSDRMRGEAFF
once,TRBJ1-5,.,TRBV7-9,CASSKQGREQHF
.,TRBJ1-1,.,TRBV6-1,CASSARGIGNTEAFF
.,TRBJ2-5,.,TRBV2,CASSGPGPTQYF
.,TRBJ1-4,.,TRBV18,CASSPAGGEVANEKLFF
.,TRBJ2-6,.,TRBV6-1,CASSENMAAGANVLTF
.,TRBJ2-1,.,TRBV2,CASSYERLAQFF
.,TRBJ1-5,.,TRBV21-1,CASSKIPSGQGGQPQHF
.,TRBJ2-5,TRBD1,TRBV6-6,CASSKGQEQETQYF
.,TRBJ2-7,.,TRBV5-1,CASSLGQGGEQYF
.,TRBJ2-3,TRBD2,TRBV7-9,CASRLAGRTDTQYF
.,TRBJ2-5,.,TRBV29-1,CSVAQDGEETQYF
few,TRBJ2-7,TRBD1,TRBV18,CASSPAGTGLEQYF
.,TRBJ1-2,.,TRBV28,CASNSGVGYTF
.,TRBJ1-2,.,TRBV5-1,CASRSGQGTYGYTF
.,TRBJ1-4,.,TRBV4-3,CASSQEGRDSEKLFF
.,TRBJ2-4,.,TRBV30,CAWSGAGLGLAKNSQYF
.,.,.,TRBV10-1,CASSSDITYEQYF